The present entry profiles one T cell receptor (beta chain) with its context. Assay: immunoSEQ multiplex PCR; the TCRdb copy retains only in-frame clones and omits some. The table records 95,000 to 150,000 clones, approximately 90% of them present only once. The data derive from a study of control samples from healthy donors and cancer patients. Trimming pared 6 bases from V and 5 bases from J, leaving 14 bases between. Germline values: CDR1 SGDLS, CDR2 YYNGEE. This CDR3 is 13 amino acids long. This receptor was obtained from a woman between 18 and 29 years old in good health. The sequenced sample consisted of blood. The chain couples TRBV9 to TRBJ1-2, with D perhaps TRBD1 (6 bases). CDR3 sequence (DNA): TGTGCCAGCACCACCACAGGGCCTTATGGCTACACCTTC. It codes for CASTTTGPYGYTF. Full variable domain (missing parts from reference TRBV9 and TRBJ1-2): DSGVTQTPKHLITATGQRVTLRCSPRSGDLSVYWYQQSLDQGLQFLIQYYNGEERAKGNILERFSAQQFPDLHSELNLSSLELGDSALYFCASTTTGPYGYTFGSGTRLTVV.